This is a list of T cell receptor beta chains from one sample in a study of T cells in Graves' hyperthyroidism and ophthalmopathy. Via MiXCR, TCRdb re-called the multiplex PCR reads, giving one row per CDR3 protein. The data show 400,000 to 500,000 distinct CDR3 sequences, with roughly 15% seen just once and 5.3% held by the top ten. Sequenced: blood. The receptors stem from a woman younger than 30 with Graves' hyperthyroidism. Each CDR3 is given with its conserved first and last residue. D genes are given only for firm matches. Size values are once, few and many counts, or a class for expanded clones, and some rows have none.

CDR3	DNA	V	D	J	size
CASSQSLLGGAYNEQFF	TGTGCCAGCAGCCAAAGCTTATTGGGAGGAGCCTACAATGAGCAGTTCTTC	TRBV14	NA	TRBJ2-1	NA
CASSLYRGGFRNYEQYF	TGCGCCAGCAGCTTGTATCGGGGAGGGTTCCGGAACTACGAGCAGTACTTC	TRBV5-1	TRBD2	TRBJ2-7	NA
CASSFRASNTEAFF	TGTGCCAGCAGCTTCCGGGCGAGTAACACTGAAGCTTTCTTT	TRBV11-1	NA	TRBJ1-1	many
CASSLLYGGQDEKLFF	TGTGCCAGCAGCTTATTGTACGGGGGTCAGGATGAAAAACTGTTTTTT	TRBV7-8	NA	TRBJ1-4	few
CASSQDSSRNEQFF	TGCGCCAGCAGCCAAGATTCCTCTCGCAATGAGCAGTTCTTC	TRBV4-3	NA	TRBJ2-1	many
CASSETASGGTAFF	TGTGCCAGCAGCGAAACAGCCTCGGGCGGTACGGCTTTCTTT	TRBV7-3	NA	TRBJ1-1	few
CAITRTGNYGYTF	TGTGCCATCACAAGGACAGGGAACTATGGCTACACCTTC	TRBV28	TRBD1	TRBJ1-2	few
CASSFDTGGEQFF	TGTGCCAGCAGTTTTGACACCGGTGGTGAGCAGTTCTTC	TRBV28	NA	TRBJ2-1	many
CASTAQGGRETQYF	TGTGCCAGCACCGCCCAGGGGGGACGGGAGACCCAGTACTTC	TRBV6-1	NA	TRBJ2-5	few
CASSDQGWVGGEQYF	TGCGCCAGCAGCGACCAGGGCTGGGTCGGAGGCGAGCAGTACTTC	TRBV5-1	NA	TRBJ2-7	NA
CASSYSAEPSNQPQHF	TGTGCCAGCAGTTACTCGGCGGAGCCAAGCAATCAGCCCCAGCATTTT	TRBV6-5	NA	TRBJ1-5	many
CASSLSAFQYF	TGTGCCAGCAGCTTAAGCGCCTTCCAGTATTTT	TRBV7-8	NA	TRBJ2-3	many
CASSYTRAAQPQHF	TGTGCCAGCAGTTACACTCGGGCCGCTCAGCCCCAGCATTTT	TRBV6-5	NA	TRBJ1-5	few
CSARDRTGTSNQPQHF	TGCAGTGCTAGAGACCGGACAGGGACTAGCAATCAGCCCCAGCATTTT	TRBV20-1	TRBD1	TRBJ1-5	many
CSVELRTANTEAFF	TGCAGCGTTGAACTCCGGACAGCGAACACTGAAGCTTTCTTT	TRBV29-1	NA	TRBJ1-1	many
CASSQTGTGTNQPQHF	TGTGCCAGCAGTCAAACCGGGACAGGGACCAATCAGCCCCAGCATTTT	TRBV27	TRBD1	TRBJ1-5	many
CASSLGQGAEYEQYF	TGTGCCAGCAGCTTAGGGCAGGGGGCAGAATACGAGCAGTACTTC	TRBV7-8	TRBD1	TRBJ2-7	many
CASSSQTTGTGWIKNIQYF	TGTGCCAGCAGTTCCCAAACGACCGGGACAGGGTGGATCAAAAACATTCAGTACTTC	TRBV28	TRBD1	TRBJ2-4	many
CSASLHYNEQFF	TGCAGTGCTAGTCTGCACTACAATGAGCAGTTCTTC	TRBV20-1	NA	TRBJ2-1	NA
CASTSGNTQYF	TGCGCCAGCACTAGCGGGAATACGCAGTATTTT	TRBV5-1	TRBD2	TRBJ2-3	NA
CASSLLAGAGTDTQYF	TGTGCCAGCAGCTTATTAGCGGGAGCGGGCACAGATACGCAGTATTTT	TRBV7-9	TRBD2	TRBJ2-3	many
CASSPHPGQGGQPQHF	TGTGCCAGCAGTCCCCACCCGGGACAGGGTGGTCAGCCCCAGCATTTT	TRBV27	TRBD1	TRBJ1-5	few
CASSQDPTGFIAAGNTIYF	TGCGCCAGCAGCCAAGATCCGACAGGGTTTATTGCAGCGGGAAACACCATATATTTT	TRBV4-1	TRBD1	TRBJ1-3	NA
CASSYRPGFTEAFF	TGTGCCAGCAGTTACAGGCCCGGTTTCACTGAAGCTTTCTTT	TRBV6-6	NA	TRBJ1-1	few
CASSPRLTSSGTEAFF	TGTGCCAGCTCACCACGGCTAACATCTTCGGGCACTGAAGCTTTCTTT	TRBV18	NA	TRBJ1-1	NA
CASSEQARETQYF	TGCGCCAGCAGTGAGCAGGCCCGGGAGACCCAGTACTTC	TRBV10-2	NA	TRBJ2-5	few
CASSYSSGTLNNSPLHF	TGTGCCAGCAGTTACTCGTCTGGGACACTCAATAATTCACCCCTCCACTTT	TRBV6-5	NA	TRBJ1-6	many
CATGEGTESTDTQYF	TGTGCCACCGGGGAAGGGACTGAAAGCACAGATACGCAGTATTTT	TRBV15	NA	TRBJ2-3	many
CASSPGGSWGSLYNEQFF	TGTGCTAGCAGCCCAGGGGGAAGTTGGGGGAGTCTCTACAATGAGCAGTTCTTC	TRBV7-7	TRBD1	TRBJ2-1	NA
CSVMSGRVYNEQFF	TGCAGCGTGATGAGCGGGAGGGTATACAATGAGCAGTTCTTC	TRBV29-1	TRBD2	TRBJ2-1	many
CASSFLAGGVNEQFF	TGTGCCAGCAGCTTCCTAGCGGGAGGAGTCAATGAGCAGTTCTTC	TRBV7-2	TRBD2	TRBJ2-1	many
CASSPPWASGGNTIYF	TGTGCCAGCTCACCACCCTGGGCCTCAGGTGGAAACACCATATATTTT	TRBV18	NA	TRBJ1-3	NA
CASMGQGVYNEQFF	TGCGCCAGTATGGGACAGGGGGTTTACAATGAGCAGTTCTTC	TRBV10-2	TRBD1	TRBJ2-1	NA
CASTSRRQGSLAEAFF	TGTGCCAGCACCTCAAGACGGCAGGGGTCGCTGGCTGAAGCTTTCTTT	TRBV7-9	NA	TRBJ1-1	few
CASSVAGERTPELFF	TGTGCCAGCAGCGTAGCGGGAGAGCGCACACCGGAGCTGTTTTTT	TRBV9	NA	TRBJ2-2	NA
CASSLAAGGNYEQYF	TGTGCCAGCAGCCTAGCCGCGGGAGGGAATTACGAGCAGTACTTC	TRBV27	TRBD2	TRBJ2-7	many
CASSQDPGGVTEAFF	TGTGCCAGCAGCCAAGATCCGGGAGGGGTCACTGAAGCTTTCTTT	TRBV4-2	NA	TRBJ1-1	NA
CASSARQGVSTDTQYF	TGTGCCAGCAGCGCCCGACAGGGGGTCAGCACAGATACGCAGTATTTT	TRBV9	TRBD1	TRBJ2-3	NA
CSATGGSLNTEAFF	TGCAGTGCTACGGGGGGTTCACTGAACACTGAAGCTTTCTTT	TRBV20-1	NA	TRBJ1-1	many
CSARVRGTSGRSAYEQYF	TGCAGTGCTAGAGTTCGCGGGACTAGCGGGAGATCGGCCTACGAGCAGTACTTC	TRBV20-1	TRBD2	TRBJ2-7	few
CASSSNVVRVGETQYF	TGTGCCAGCAGTTCGAATGTTGTGCGGGTGGGGGAGACCCAGTACTTC	TRBV7-9	NA	TRBJ2-5	many